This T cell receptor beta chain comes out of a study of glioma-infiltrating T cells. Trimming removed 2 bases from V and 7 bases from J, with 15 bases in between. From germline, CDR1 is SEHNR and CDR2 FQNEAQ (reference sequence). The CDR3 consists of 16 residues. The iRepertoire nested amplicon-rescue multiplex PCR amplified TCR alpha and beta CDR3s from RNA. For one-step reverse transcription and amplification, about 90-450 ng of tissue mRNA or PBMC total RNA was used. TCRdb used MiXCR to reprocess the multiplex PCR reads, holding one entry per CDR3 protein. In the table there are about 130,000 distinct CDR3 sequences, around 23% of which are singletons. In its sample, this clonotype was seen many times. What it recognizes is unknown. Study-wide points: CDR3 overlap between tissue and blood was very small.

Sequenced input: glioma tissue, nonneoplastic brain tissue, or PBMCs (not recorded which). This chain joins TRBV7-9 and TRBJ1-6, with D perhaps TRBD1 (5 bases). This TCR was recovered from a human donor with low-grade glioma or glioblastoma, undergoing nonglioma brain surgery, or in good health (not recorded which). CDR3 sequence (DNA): TGTGCCAGCAGCTTACAGGGAACCCAGCCGAATTCACCCCTCCACTTT. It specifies CASSLQGTQPNSPLHF.